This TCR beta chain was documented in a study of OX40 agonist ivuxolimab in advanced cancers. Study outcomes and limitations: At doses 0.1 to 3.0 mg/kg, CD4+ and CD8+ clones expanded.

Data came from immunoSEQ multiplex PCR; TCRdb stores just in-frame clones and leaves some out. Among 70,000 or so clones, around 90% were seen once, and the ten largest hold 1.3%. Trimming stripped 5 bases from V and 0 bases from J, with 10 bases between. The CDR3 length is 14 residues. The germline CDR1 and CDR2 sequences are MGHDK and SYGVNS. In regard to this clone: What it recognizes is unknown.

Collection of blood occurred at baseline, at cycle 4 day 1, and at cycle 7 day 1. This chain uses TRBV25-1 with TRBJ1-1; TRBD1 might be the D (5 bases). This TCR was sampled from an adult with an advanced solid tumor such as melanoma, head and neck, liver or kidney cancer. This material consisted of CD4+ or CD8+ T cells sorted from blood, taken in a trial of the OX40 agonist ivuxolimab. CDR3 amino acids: CASSRGGVNTEAFF. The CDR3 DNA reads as TGTGCCAGCAGTCGGGGGGGGGTGAACACTGAAGCTTTCTTT.